Below, 28 T cell receptor beta chains from the same sample are listed, as sequenced in a study of molecular identifiers for immune sequencing clone quantification. TCRdb re-derived calls from the PCR reads in MiXCR, one entry per CDR3 protein. The repertoire has 40,000 to 65,000 distinct CDR3 sequences, roughly 38% of them found once; the top ten carry 3.8%. Sequencing was done on a sample of naive CD8+ T cells from blood, with Jurkat cell RNA spiked in. Subset of the sample: FACS-sorted CD8+CD4-CCR7+CD45RA+ naive T cells. Source of these receptors: a human donor in good health. Some libraries in this study had Jurkat cell RNA spiked in.

As regards this clonotype: This may be a read error, as it is one base from a much larger clone. The V and J genes are TRBV9 and TRBJ2-2; TRBD2 aligns across 10 bases. This CDR3 has 16 residues. V dropped 7 bases and J dropped 7; count of bases not matched to a gene: 13. CDR1 SGDLS and CDR2 YYNGEE come from the germline V gene. The CDR3 sequence is CASCPQVAGGGGELFF. The CDR3 DNA reads TGTGCCAGCTGCCCTCAGGTAGCGGGAGGCGGCGGGGAGCTGTTTTTT. Variable domain in full (rest from reference TRBV9 and TRBJ2-2): DSGVTQTPKHLITATGQRVTLRCSPRSGDLSVYWYQQSLDQGLQFLIQYYNGEERAKGNILERFSAQQFPDLHSELNLSSLELGDSALYFCASCPQVAGGGGELFFGEGSRLTVL.

This clonotype was counted between two and nine times. The chain couples TRBV7-9 to TRBJ2-6; no reliable D call. Germline-derived CDR1 and CDR2 are SEHNR and FQNEAQ (reference sequence). The V end was cut by 9 bases, the J end by 4 bases, with 28 bases between. The CDR3 extends over 19 amino acids. CDR3 region: CASPLAREEPYPGANVLTF. CDR3 coding DNA: TGTGCCAGTCCCTTAGCCCGAGAGGAGCCTTATCCCGGGGCCAACGTCCTGACTTTC.

This clonotype was seen a handful of times. This rearrangement joins TRBV6-5 to TRBJ2-2, with TRBD2 identical over 9 bases. Germline V gene sequence: CDR1 MNHEY, CDR2 SVGAGI. The CDR3 runs to 19 residues. V was clipped by 4 bases and J by 6 bases; unmatched bases: 18. CDR3 coding DNA: TGTGCCAGCAGTTCCATGATCATTGATAGCGGGAGTAGGTCCGGGGAGCTGTTTTTT. Protein sequence: CASSSMIIDSGSRSGELFF.

The chain recombines TRBV6-2 or TRBV6-3 with TRBJ2-3, with a tentative D call TRBD1 (6 bases). Trimming stripped 6 bases from V and 1 base from J, with 20 bases between. Germline assignment: CDR1 MNHEY and CDR2 SVGEGT. The length of the CDR3 is 17 residues. CDR3 in DNA: TGTGCCAGCAGCCACTTTACAGGGCCCATTGGCACAGATACGCAGTATTTT. This gives the protein CASSHFTGPIGTDTQYF.

The table lists this clonotype with many counts. The chain recombines TRBV29-1 with TRBJ2-7, with D unresolved. V was trimmed by 6 bases and J by 0 bases, leaving 12 bases between them. CDR3 length: 13 amino acids. CDR1 is SQVTM and CDR2 is ANQGSEA in the germline V gene. The CDR3 loop is CSVGGAASYEQYF. CDR3 DNA: TGCAGCGTGGGTGGAGCAGCCTCCTACGAGCAGTACTTC.

In this sample, this clonotype turned up many times. The chain couples TRBV28 to TRBJ2-3; 7 positions agree with TRBD1. Germline-derived CDR1 and CDR2 are MDHEN and SYDVKM. There are 16 residues in the CDR3. The V gene end was trimmed by 5 bases and the J gene end by 1 base; junction bases not matched to a gene: 9. CDR3 loop: CASSLTGKLGTDTQYF. In nucleotides, the CDR3 is TGTGCCAGCAGTCTGACAGGGAAATTGGGCACAGATACGCAGTATTTT.

With respect to this clonotype: One base away lies a much larger clone, so this may be a sequencing read error. The chain uses TRBV7-8 and TRBJ2-3; either TRBD1 or TRBD2 may fit D (5 bases each). Germline V gene data show CDR1 as SGHVS and CDR2 as FQNEAQ. The CDR3 runs to 16 residues. CDR3 nucleotide sequence: TGTGCCAGCAGCCCCAAGGGGTGGAGGAGCACAGATACGCTGTATTTT. This encodes CASSPKGWRSTDTLYF.

This clonotype was counted between two and nine times. This chain links TRBV28 with TRBJ2-3; unclear D gene. The CDR3 covers 14 residues. Germline-derived CDR1 and CDR2 are MDHEN and SYDVKM. V lost 7 bases and J lost 0, with 11 bases in between. The CDR3 loop is CASISAESTDTQYF. CDR3 nucleotides: TGTGCCAGCATATCAGCAGAGAGCACAGATACGCAGTATTTT.

This clonotype was detected only a few times. This sequence joins TRBV7-9 and TRBJ2-1; D ambiguous. Trimming stripped 0 bases from V and 10 bases from J, with 4 bases between. The germline CDR1 and CDR2 sequences are SEHNR and FQNEAQ (reference sequence). CDR3 length: 11 residues. The CDR3 loop is CASSLAGEQFF. The CDR3 DNA reads as TGTGCCAGCAGCTTAGCCGGGGAGCAGTTCTTC.

This clonotype was counted a few times. The J gene is TRBJ1-2, the V gene TRBV7-9; D is unclear. V gave up 0 bases and J gave up 3 bases, with 8 bases separating them. CDR1 is SEHNR, CDR2 FQNEAQ, per germline (reference sequence). There are 14 residues in the CDR3. CDR3 sequence: CASSLAVRDYGYTF. The DNA for the CDR3 is TGTGCCAGCAGCTTAGCGGTCAGAGACTATGGCTACACCTTC.

The chain uses TRBV4-2 and TRBJ2-7; 9 bases align to TRBD1. Trimming took 0 bases from V and 7 from J; bases not matched to a gene: 4. The germline CDR1 and CDR2 sequences are LGHNA and YNFKEQ. CDR3 size: 14 residues. In DNA, the CDR3 is TGTGCCAGCAGCCAAGATTGGGACAGGGCTGAGCAGTACTTC. Its translation: CASSQDWDRAEQYF.

The sample holds a few counts of this clonotype. The rearrangement uses TRBV4-3 and TRBJ2-4, with D tentatively TRBD2 (5 bases). CDR3 length: 15 amino acids. The germline V gene encodes CDR1 LGHNA and CDR2 YSLEER. V lost 0 bases and J 8 bases, leaving 14 bases between the germline ends. This chain's CDR3 is CASSQDSLNSDIQYF. In DNA form, the CDR3 reads TGCGCCAGCAGCCAAGATAGCCTAAATAGCGACATTCAGTACTTC.

Concerning this clonotype itself: One end of the junction does not line up with germline, which may come from a read error. The J gene is TRBJ2-1, the V gene TRBV14; D gene unclear. Germline loops: CDR1 SGHDN, CDR2 FVKESK. The CDR3 spans 11 residues. The CDR3 loop reads CASAANKEQFF. The CDR3, as DNA: TGTGCCAGCGCTGCTAACAAAGAGCAGTTCTTC.

This clonotype has only a few counts. This chain links TRBV9 with TRBJ2-7; no clear D. V shed 4 bases and J shed 5 bases, with 10 bases lying between them. The CDR3 extends over 12 amino acids. The germline V gene has CDR1 SGDLS and CDR2 YYNGEE. The CDR3 sequence: CASSPRPDEQYF. The CDR3 DNA follows: TGTGCCAGCAGCCCAAGACCGGACGAGCAGTACTTC.

The rearrangement links TRBV7-6 to TRBJ2-3, with D possibly matching TRBD2 (5 bases). In germline, CDR1 is SGHVS, CDR2 FNYEAQ. V was trimmed by 6 bases and J by 2 bases, leaving 15 bases between them. This CDR3 is 15 amino acids long. CDR3 nucleotide sequence: TGTGCCAGCAGTTACCTCCCGGGAACCACAGATACGCAGTATTTT. Translating it yields CASSYLPGTTDTQYF.

This clonotype has at least ten counts. The CDR3 DNA reads as TGTGCCAGCAGTCCCGAAGGGTTTGGAAACACCATATATTTT. Translation gives CASSPEGFGNTIYF. This chain uses TRBV2 with TRBJ1-3; D remains unclear. The CDR3 totals 14 residues. Trimming shortened V by 5 bases and J by 3 bases, and 11 bases separated the two germline ends. From germline, CDR1 is SNHLY and CDR2 FYNNEI.

This clonotype turned up a few times. The chain combines TRBV29-1 with TRBJ2-1; possible D gene TRBD1, 6 bases. There are 16 residues in the CDR3. V was cut by 1 base and J by 6 bases, with 19 bases left in between. Germline values: CDR1 SQVTM, CDR2 ANQGSEA. This chain's CDR3 is CSVEGGLEDHFNEQFF. In DNA form, the CDR3 reads TGCAGCGTTGAAGGGGGGCTAGAGGACCATTTCAATGAGCAGTTCTTC.

Of note for this clonotype: The missing conserved phenylalanine or tryptophan at the end of this CDR3 makes a read error likely. J is TRBJ2-7 and V is TRBV14, with unresolved D. Looked up from germline, CDR1 is SGHDN and CDR2 is FVKESK. The CDR3 loop spans 15 amino acids. Trimming took 0 bases from V and 2 from J, leaving 11 bases between them. The CDR3 spells CASSQEAAPPYEQYY. The CDR3 nucleotides are TGTGCCAGCAGCCAAGAGGCGGCCCCACCCTACGAGCAGTACTAC.

Concerning this clonotype: A much larger clone lies one base from this, so it may be a read error. This chain links TRBV28 with TRBJ2-7; D unresolved. The CDR3 is made up of 11 amino acids. Germline V gives CDR1 MDHEN, CDR2 SYDVKM. In nucleotides, the CDR3 is TGTGCCAGCACCCGGACCTACGAGCAGAACTTC. Protein product: CASTRTYEQNF.

This chain connects TRBV6-2 or TRBV6-3 to TRBJ2-2; no clear D. The CDR3 runs to 11 residues. Germline CDR1 and CDR2: MNHEY and SVGEGT. The V and J ends lost 10 bases and 3 bases respectively, with 6 bases between them. Written as DNA, the CDR3 is TGTGCCACGACGGACACCGGGGAGCTGTTTTTT. It translates to CATTDTGELFF.

Concerning this clonotype itself: As the CDR3 is not closed by the conserved phenylalanine or tryptophan, this likely results from a read error. The gene calls are TRBV5-1 and TRBJ2-7, with D uncertain. V shed 0 bases and J shed 2 bases, with 12 bases lying between them. The CDR3 totals 15 residues. Germline V lookup: CDR1 SGHRS, CDR2 YFSETQ. The CDR3 loop reads CASSLARPTAYEQYI. The DNA for the CDR3 is TGCGCCAGCAGCTTGGCCAGGCCCACGGCCTACGAGCAGTACATC.

This clonotype showed up many times. The J gene is TRBJ1-4, the V gene TRBV6-5, with unresolved D. The V end lost 3 bases, the J end lost 7 bases, and 9 bases lay between the germline ends. The CDR3 spans 13 residues. The V gene's germline CDR1 is MNHEY and CDR2 SVGAGI. CDR3 loop: CASSYGGIEKLFF. In DNA, the CDR3 is TGTGCCAGCAGTTATGGCGGGATTGAAAAACTGTTTTTT.

On this clonotype itself: This may be a read error: a much more frequent sequence differs by one nucleotide. The chain couples TRBV7-2 to TRBJ2-1; 12 bases are a match to TRBD2. Per germline, CDR1 SGHTA and CDR2 FQGNSA. V was clipped by 8 bases and J by 9 bases; unmatched bases: 11. The CDR3 contains 15 residues. CDR3 residues: CASGSLAGGPREQFF. The CDR3 region has the DNA TGTGCCAGCGGCAGCCTAGCGGGAGGGCCGCGTGAGCAGTTCTTC.

A note on this clonotype: A much larger clone sits a single nucleotide away, making a read error possible. V gene TRBV5-5 combines with J gene TRBJ1-1; TRBD1 might be the D (5 bases). Trimming stripped 7 bases from V and 4 bases from J, with 14 bases between. CDR1 and CDR2 (germline): SGHKS, YYEKEE (reference sequence). The CDR3 consists of 13 residues. CDR3 in amino acids: CASHAGRITEAFF. The DNA for the CDR3 is TGTGCCAGCCATGCAGGGAGGATCACTGAAGCTTTCTTT.

The V call is TRBV29-1, the J call TRBJ2-2, with no clear D. The CDR3 length is 13 residues. Trimming stripped 1 base from V and 4 bases from J, with 7 bases between. Germline CDR1 SQVTM, CDR2 ANQGSEA. The CDR3: CSVEGELTGELFF. DNA for the CDR3: TGCAGCGTTGAAGGGGAACTCACCGGGGAGCTGTTTTTT.

The V gene is TRBV24-1, the J gene TRBJ2-2; 8 bases agree with TRBD2. CDR3 length: 17 amino acids. V dropped 3 bases and J dropped 8; count of bases not matched to a gene: 13. The germline gives CDR1 KGHDR, CDR2 SFDVKD. The CDR3 protein is CATSDLRAERELGELFF. In nucleotides, the CDR3 is TGTGCCACCAGTGATCTCCGAGCGGAGCGGGAGTTGGGGGAGCTGTTTTTT.

Points on this clonotype: The final CDR3 position lacks the conserved phenylalanine or tryptophan, pointing to a likely read error. This rearrangement joins TRBV4-2 to TRBJ2-7, with D possibly matching TRBD1 (6 bases). The V gene's germline CDR1 is LGHNA and CDR2 YNFKEQ. The CDR3 spans 14 residues. The CDR3 bases are TGTGTCAGCAGCCAAGATCAGACAGGCTACGAGCAGTACCTC. It translates to CVSSQDQTGYEQYL.

This clonotype has more than one count but fewer than ten. The chain couples TRBV5-4 to TRBJ2-4; D is undetermined. V was cut by 0 bases and J by 0 bases, with 10 bases left in between. The CDR3 extends over 16 amino acids. CDR1 is SGHNT, CDR2 YYREEE, per germline (reference sequence). The CDR3 sequence: CASSLAGSLAKNIQYF. CDR3 DNA sequence: TGTGCCAGCAGCTTGGCAGGTTCTCTAGCCAAAAACATTCAGTACTTC.